What follows are 21 T cell receptor beta chains derived from one specimen sequenced in a study of CD8 T cells in Susac syndrome. An input of roughly 0.5 to 1 ug of RNA was subjected to reverse transcription using random hexamers. A single record per CDR3 protein comes from TCRdb applying MiXCR to the immunoSEQ multiplex PCR reads. The sample records 200,000 or so distinct CDR3 sequences, about 95% being singletons. What was sequenced was CD4+ T cells from PBMCs. These TCRs come from a human donor with multiple sclerosis.

V gene TRBV29-1 combines with J gene TRBJ2-7; D unclear. The CDR3 is 13 amino acids. V lost 6 bases and J 0 bases, leaving 12 bases between the germline ends. The germline V gene has CDR1 SQVTM and CDR2 ANQGSEA. CDR3: CSVAHSVSYEQYF. CDR3 coding DNA: TGCAGCGTCGCCCACTCCGTCTCCTACGAGCAGTACTTC.

The chain couples TRBV5-1 to TRBJ2-3; the D is unclear. This CDR3 spans 11 amino acids. CDR1 and CDR2 (germline): SGHRS, YFSETQ. V was shortened by 2 bases and J by 6 bases, with 4 bases between the two germline ends. CDR3 coding DNA: TGCGCCAGCAGCTTCGACGATACGCAGTATTTT. It specifies CASSFDDTQYF.

This chain joins TRBV9 and TRBJ1-2, with a possible D match to TRBD1 (6 bases). V gave up 3 bases and J gave up 2 bases, with 17 bases separating them. The CDR3 spans 16 residues. In germline, CDR1 is SGDLS, CDR2 YYNGEE. The CDR3 here is CASSARAGARNYGYTF. The DNA of the CDR3 is TGTGCCAGCAGCGCCCGTGCGGGGGCACGGAACTATGGCTACACCTTC.

This chain connects TRBV30 to TRBJ2-1; no clear D. CDR1 and CDR2 from the germline V gene are GTSNPN and SVGIG (reference sequence). The length of the CDR3 is 11 residues. V was shortened by 1 base and J by 8 bases, with 6 bases between the two germline ends. As DNA, the CDR3 is TGTGCCTGGAGTGCAGCGTATGAGCAGTTCTTC. Translating gives CAWSAAYEQFF.

This clonotype was seen only once. V is TRBV4-1 and J is TRBJ2-3; the D call may be TRBD1 or TRBD2 (5 bases each). Germline-derived CDR1 and CDR2 are MGHRA and YSYEKL. Deletions cut 4 bases from V and 1 base from J, with 15 bases between. The length of the CDR3 is 16 residues. CDR3 amino acids: CASSPLGEGRTDTQYF. The CDR3 region has the DNA TGCGCCAGCAGCCCCTTAGGTGAGGGGCGCACAGATACGCAGTATTTT.

The V and J genes are TRBV11-1 and TRBJ2-1; D remains unclear. CDR3 size: 12 residues. Trimming stripped 1 base from V and 11 bases from J, with 9 bases between. Germline assignment: CDR1 SGHAT and CDR2 FQDESV (reference sequence). CDR3 bases: TGTGCCAGCAGCTTAGAGGTGAGAAAGCAGTTCTTC. It is translated as CASSLEVRKQFF. The full variable domain, completed using reference TRBV11-1 and TRBJ2-1, is EAEVAQSPRYKITEKSQAVAFWCDPISGHATLYWYRQILGQGPELLVQFQDESVVDDSQLPKDRFSAERLKGVDSTLKIQPAELGDSAMYLCASSLEVRKQFFGPGTRLTVL.

The rearrangement joins TRBV3-1 to TRBJ1-5; the D gene is possibly TRBD1 (6 bases). The CDR3 is made up of 17 amino acids. V lost 1 base and J lost 0, with 13 bases in between. The V gene's germline CDR1 is LGHDT and CDR2 YNNKEL (reference sequence). The CDR3 reads CASSQGTASYSNQPQHF. CDR3 DNA sequence: TGTGCCAGCAGCCAAGGGACAGCAAGTTATAGCAATCAGCCCCAGCATTTT. Looking up the rest from reference TRBV3-1 and TRBJ1-5 gives the full variable domain: DTAVSQTPKYLVTQMGNDKSIKCEQNLGHDTMYWYKQDSKKFLKIMFSYNNKELIINETVPNRFSPKSPDKAHLNLHINSLELGDSAVYFCASSQGTASYSNQPQHFGDGTRLSIL.

The chain combines TRBV20-1 with TRBJ2-1; D tentatively fits TRBD1 or TRBD2 (6 bases each). The CDR3 spans 15 residues. CDR1 and CDR2 (germline): DFQATT, SNEGSKA (reference sequence). The V end was cut by 8 bases, the J end by 4 bases, with 21 bases between. In DNA form, the CDR3 reads TGCAGTCCTTTATCCCCTAGGGGGGTTTACAATGAGCAGTTCTTC. It yields the protein CSPLSPRGVYNEQFF.

The chain employs TRBV30 and TRBJ2-5; TRBD1 is a possible D gene (6 bases). The CDR3 is 13 residues long. Germline CDR1 reads GTSNPN; CDR2 reads SVGIG (reference sequence). Trimming took off 2 bases at V and 10 bases at J, with 17 bases between the two ends. The CDR3 DNA reads TGTGCCTGGAGTATGAGGGGAGAGGGACACCAGTACTTC. Translated: CAWSMRGEGHQYF.

The chain employs TRBV20-1 and TRBJ2-7; 13 positions match TRBD2. Unmatched junction bases numbered 5, after V lost 6 bases and J lost 0 bases. This CDR3 has 15 amino acids. The germline V gene encodes CDR1 DFQATT and CDR2 SNEGSKA (reference sequence). CDR3 loop: CSASGLAGRSYEQYF. The CDR3, as DNA: TGCAGTGCATCGGGACTAGCGGGACGCTCCTACGAGCAGTACTTC.

The rearrangement joins TRBV9 to TRBJ2-2, with D maybe TRBD1 (5 bases). The V gene lost 5 bases and the J gene lost 1 base, with 12 bases spanning the gap. CDR3 length: 15 residues. CDR1 is SGDLS, CDR2 YYNGEE, per germline. The CDR3 DNA reads as TGTGCCAGCAGGAAAGGAAGGGGGAACACCGGGGAGCTGTTTTTT. It specifies CASRKGRGNTGELFF. Using reference TRBV9 and TRBJ2-2 for the parts outside the CDR3, the full variable domain is DSGVTQTPKHLITATGQRVTLRCSPRSGDLSVYWYQQSLDQGLQFLIQYYNGEERAKGNILERFSAQQFPDLHSELNLSSLELGDSALYFCASRKGRGNTGELFFGEGSRLTVL.

The rearrangement joins TRBV7-9 to TRBJ2-5, with TRBD1 as a possible D gene (6 bases). CDR3 length equals 13 residues. V shed 3 bases and J shed 4 bases, with 9 bases lying between them. Per the germline V gene, CDR1 is SEHNR and CDR2 is FQNEAQ (reference sequence). CDR3 sequence (DNA): TGTGCCAGCAGCTTCGACAGGCGAGAGACCCAGTACTTC. It codes for CASSFDRRETQYF.

This rearrangement joins TRBV10-3 to TRBJ2-5; D gene uncertain. The CDR3 extends over 11 amino acids. Trimming removed 10 bases at V and 2 bases at J, with 8 bases between. Germline V gene sequence: CDR1 ENHRY, CDR2 SYGVKD. CDR3 in amino acids: CATLVQETQYF. The CDR3 DNA reads as TGTGCCACCCTCGTTCAAGAGACCCAGTACTTC.

The chain combines TRBV5-1 with TRBJ2-2, with unresolved D. V lost 1 base and J lost 2, with 9 bases in between. From germline, CDR1 is SGHRS and CDR2 YFSETQ. The CDR3 contains 15 residues. CDR3 region: CASSLMGSNTGELFF. CDR3 nucleotides: TGCGCCAGCAGCTTGATGGGCAGTAACACCGGGGAGCTGTTTTTT.

This clonotype has only one observation. The V call is TRBV20-1, the J call TRBJ2-7, with TRBD2 matching over 10 bases. Per germline, CDR1 DFQATT and CDR2 SNEGSKA (reference sequence). J gave up 2 bases and V 3 bases, and 4 bases lay outside the gene matches. The length of the CDR3 is 14 residues. The CDR3 nucleotides read TGCAGTGCTAGGAGTCTAGCGGGAGCCTACGAGCAGTACTTC. Its protein is CSARSLAGAYEQYF.

This clonotype was counted a single time. The chain links TRBV6-5 to TRBJ1-5, with a weak D call TRBD1 (5 bases). Germline CDR1 is MNHEY and CDR2 is SVGAGI. V lost 6 bases, J lost 0 bases, and 12 bases lay in between. This CDR3 spans 15 amino acids. CDR3 sequence: CASRYDRNSNQPQHF. DNA for the CDR3: TGTGCCAGCAGATACGACAGAAATAGCAATCAGCCCCAGCATTTT.

The chain links TRBV19 to TRBJ2-5; D might be TRBD1 (5 bases). Between the trimmed V and J ends, which lost 7 bases and 4 bases, there was a span of 7 bases. This CDR3 contains 11 residues. Germline V gene data show CDR1 as LNHDA and CDR2 as SQIVND (reference sequence). CDR3 sequence: CASTQGETQYF. The CDR3 DNA follows: TGTGCCAGTACCCAGGGAGAGACCCAGTACTTC.

The chain employs TRBV14 and TRBJ1-1, with D maybe TRBD1 (5 bases). The ends were cut back, 5 bases at V and 1 base at J, with 11 bases in the middle. Germline CDR1 SGHDN, CDR2 FVKESK. The CDR3 extends over 14 amino acids. In nucleotides, the CDR3 is TGTGCCAGCAGCGCCCACAGGCGGAACACTGAAGCTTTCTTT. Its protein product is CASSAHRRNTEAFF. Together with reference TRBV14 and TRBJ1-1, the CDR3 gives the full variable domain: EAGVTQFPSHSVIEKGQTVTLRCDPISGHDNLYWYRRVMGKEIKFLLHFVKESKQDESGMPNNRFLAERTGGTYSTLKVQPAELEDSGVYFCASSAHRRNTEAFFGQGTRLTVV.

J is TRBJ2-3 and V is TRBV4-1; D gene unclear. Germline V gives CDR1 MGHRA, CDR2 YSYEKL. The CDR3 runs to 18 residues. V shed 2 bases and J shed 2 bases, with 20 bases lying between them. The CDR3 here is CASSQSLNPGPYTDTQYF. The CDR3 DNA sequence: TGCGCCAGCAGCCAATCACTCAATCCCGGGCCTTACACAGATACGCAGTATTTT.

The V gene is TRBV29-1, the J gene TRBJ1-2; D is perhaps TRBD1 (5 bases). Trimming left V 7 bases short and J 3 bases short, with 18 bases between. From germline, CDR1 is SQVTM and CDR2 ANQGSEA. There are 14 residues in the CDR3. CDR3 sequence reads: CSGSGYSSDYGYTF. CDR3 coding DNA: TGCAGCGGTTCAGGGTACAGCTCAGACTATGGCTACACCTTC. The whole variable domain, remainder taken from reference TRBV29-1 and TRBJ1-2, is SAVISQKPSRDICQRGTSLTIQCQVDSQVTMMFWYRQQPGQSLTLIATANQGSEATYESGFVIDKFPISRPNLTFSTLTVSNMSPEDSSIYLCSGSGYSSDYGYTFGSGTRLTVV.

The chain uses TRBV3-1 and TRBJ1-5; D uncertain. Trimming shortened V by 2 bases and J by 4 bases, and 15 bases separated the two germline ends. This CDR3 region has 16 residues. Germline lookup yields CDR1 LGHDT and CDR2 YNNKEL (reference sequence). CDR3 nucleotides: TGTGCCAGCAGCCAATTCAACCCTCCCTCAAATCAGCCCCAGCATTTT. Translated: CASSQFNPPSNQPQHF.